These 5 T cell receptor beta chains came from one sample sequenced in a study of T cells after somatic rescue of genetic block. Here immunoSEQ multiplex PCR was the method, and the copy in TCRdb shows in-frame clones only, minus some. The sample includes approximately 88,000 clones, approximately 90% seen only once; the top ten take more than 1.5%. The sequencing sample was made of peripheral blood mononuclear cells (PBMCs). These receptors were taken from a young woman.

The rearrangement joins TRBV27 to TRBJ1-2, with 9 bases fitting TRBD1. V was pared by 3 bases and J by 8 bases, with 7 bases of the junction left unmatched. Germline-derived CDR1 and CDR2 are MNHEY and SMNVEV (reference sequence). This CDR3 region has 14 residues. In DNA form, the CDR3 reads TGTGCCAGCAGTTTTGGGACAGGGTTGAGCGGCTACACCTTC. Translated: CASSFGTGLSGYTF.

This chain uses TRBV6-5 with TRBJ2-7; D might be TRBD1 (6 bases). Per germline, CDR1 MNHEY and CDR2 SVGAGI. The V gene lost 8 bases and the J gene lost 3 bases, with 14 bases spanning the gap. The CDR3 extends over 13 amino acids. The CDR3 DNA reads TGTGCCAGCCGAACCGGGGACAACTACGAGCAGTACTTC. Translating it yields CASRTGDNYEQYF.

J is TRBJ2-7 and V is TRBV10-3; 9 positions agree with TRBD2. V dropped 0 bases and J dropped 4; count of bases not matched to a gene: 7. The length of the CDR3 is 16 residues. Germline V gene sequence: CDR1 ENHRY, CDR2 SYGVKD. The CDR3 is CAISESGREGLYEQYF. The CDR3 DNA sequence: TGTGCCATCAGTGAGTCAGGGCGGGAGGGCCTTTACGAGCAGTACTTC.

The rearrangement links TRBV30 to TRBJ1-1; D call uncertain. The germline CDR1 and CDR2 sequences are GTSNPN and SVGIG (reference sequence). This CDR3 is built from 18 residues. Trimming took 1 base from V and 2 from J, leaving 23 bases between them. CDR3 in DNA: TGTGCCTGGAGTGACCGGTTCGCCCGGGCCACAACAAACACTGAAGCTTTCTTT. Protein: CAWSDRFARATTNTEAFF.

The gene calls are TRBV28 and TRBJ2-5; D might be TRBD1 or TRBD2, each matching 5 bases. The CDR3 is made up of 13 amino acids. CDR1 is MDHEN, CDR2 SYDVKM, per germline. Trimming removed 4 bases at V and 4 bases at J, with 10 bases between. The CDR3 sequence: CASSWGEGETQYF. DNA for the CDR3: TGTGCCAGCAGTTGGGGCGAGGGAGAGACCCAGTACTTC.